This passage covers 32 T cell receptor beta chains from one sample sequenced in a study of Ad26.COV2.S vaccination and SARS-CoV-2 variants. The assay was immunoSEQ multiplex PCR, and TCRdb's table has in-frame clones only and misses some. The table has some 450,000 clones, about nine tenths seen once. Treatment in this sample: around 19 received Ad26.COV2.S at low or high dose, single or two shots; 5 received placebo; per-sample allocation not given. Vaccine and placebo recipients were sampled on day 63 after the first injection. Sequencing used peripheral blood, obtained in a trial of Ad26.COV2.S vaccine versus placebo. The receptors shown here come from a person aged 18-65 years who received the Ad26.COV2.S COVID-19 vaccine or a placebo.

The chain is built from TRBV12-3 or TRBV12-4 and TRBJ2-5; no reliable D call. V was trimmed by 8 bases and J by 0 bases, leaving 10 bases between them. The CDR3 runs 13 residues. CDR3 residues: CASGRLNQETQYF. CDR3 nucleotide sequence: TGTGCCAGCGGGCGGCTTAACCAAGAGACCCAGTACTTC.

This CDR3 reads CASSLGWTLYNEQFF. The CDR3 DNA reads as TGTGCCAGCAGCTTAGGCTGGACTCTATACAATGAGCAGTTCTTC. The chain uses TRBV7-9 and TRBJ2-1, with D perhaps TRBD2 (5 bases). V was trimmed by 1 base and J by 4 bases, leaving 11 bases between them. The V gene's germline CDR1 is SEHNR and CDR2 FQNEAQ (reference sequence). The CDR3 has 15 amino acids.

CDR3 bases: TGTGCCATCAGTGAGTCCAGGACCACTCAACCCTACGAGCAGTACTTC. Translation gives CAISESRTTQPYEQYF. The chain links TRBV10-3 to TRBJ2-7; D is unresolved. There are 16 residues in the CDR3. Germline lookup yields CDR1 ENHRY and CDR2 SYGVKD. The ends were cut back, 0 bases at V and 2 bases at J, with 14 bases in the middle.

The chain links TRBV6-6 to TRBJ2-7, with 7 bases lining up with TRBD1. Unmatched junction bases numbered 12, after V lost 6 bases and J lost 7 bases. The V gene's germline CDR1 is MNHNY and CDR2 SVGAGI (reference sequence). The CDR3 is 14 amino acids. This CDR3 reads CASRTSGQTREQYF. DNA for the CDR3: TGTGCCAGCAGAACCTCGGGACAGACAAGAGAGCAGTACTTC.

The rearrangement joins TRBV3-1 (or the pseudogene TRBV3-2) to TRBJ2-7; TRBD2 matches at 9 bases. CDR3 length: 15 residues. V lost 2 bases to trimming and J lost 0 bases; unmatched junction nucleotides: 2. The germline V gene encodes CDR1 LGHDT and CDR2 YNNKEL (reference sequence). This CDR3 is CASSQLTSGSYEQYF. Here the CDR3 DNA reads TGTGCCAGCAGCCAACTGACTAGCGGCTCCTACGAGCAGTACTTC.

The chain combines TRBV4-1 with TRBJ1-2; TRBD1 matches at 8 bases. Losses at the gene ends were 4 bases for V and 5 bases for J; bases not matched to a gene: 9. The CDR3 extends over 15 amino acids. CDR1 and CDR2 from the germline V gene are MGHRA and YSYEKL. The CDR3 DNA reads TGCGCCAGCAGCCCCCGCGGACAGGGAGTATATGGCTACACCTTC. Its protein is CASSPRGQGVYGYTF.

Remarks on this clone: The identical CDR3 is also encoded by other nucleotide sequences in the sample. The V and J genes are TRBV28 and TRBJ2-3; D is ambiguous. V shed 6 bases and J shed 2 bases, with 6 bases lying between them. Germline CDR1 and CDR2: MDHEN and SYDVKM. The CDR3 spans 12 residues. The CDR3 DNA is TGTGCCAGCAGACCTTCCACAGATACGCAGTATTTT. Its protein is CASRPSTDTQYF. Supplemented by reference TRBV28 and TRBJ2-3, the full variable domain reads DVKVTQSSRYLVKRTGEKVFLECVQDMDHENMFWYRQDPGLGLRLIYFSYDVKMKEKGDIPEGYSVSREKKERFSLILESASTNQTSMYLCASRPSTDTQYFGPGTRLTVL.

The chain recombines TRBV21-1 with TRBJ2-4. TRBV21-1 is assigned pseudogene status. This CDR3 spans 14 amino acids. The CDR3 reads CASSRKETKNIQYF. Written as DNA, the CDR3 is TGTGCCAGCAGCAGGAAGGAAACCAAAAACATTCAGTACTTC.

The chain recombines TRBV24-1 with TRBJ2-3; D remains ambiguous. The V and J ends lost 0 bases and 2 bases respectively, with 5 bases between them. CDR1 is KGHDR, CDR2 SFDVKD, per germline. This CDR3 is built from 14 residues. DNA of the CDR3: TGTGCCACCAGTGATTTGCGGGCCACAGATACGCAGTATTTT. This sequence encodes CATSDLRATDTQYF.

The chain is built from TRBV20-1 and TRBJ2-7; possibly TRBD1 or TRBD2 for D (5 bases each). Germline assignment: CDR1 DFQATT and CDR2 SNEGSKA (reference sequence). Between the trimmed V and J ends, which lost 5 bases and 3 bases, there was a span of 8 bases. The CDR3 runs 11 residues. CDR3 sequence: CSAWDDYEQYF. The DNA for the CDR3 is TGCAGTGCTTGGGACGACTACGAGCAGTACTTC.

The chain is built from TRBV19 and TRBJ2-5; maybe TRBD2 (5 bases). Germline values: CDR1 LNHDA, CDR2 SQIVND (reference sequence). With 4 bases removed from V and 2 bases from J, the gap between germline ends came to 17 bases. The CDR3 runs 16 residues. CDR3 sequence: CASSKGGVGSQETQYF. The CDR3 region has the DNA TGTGCCAGTAGTAAAGGAGGAGTTGGGTCGCAAGAGACCCAGTACTTC.

The CDR3 is CASSQDYSYEQYF. The CDR3 nucleotides read TGTGCCAGCAGCCAAGATTATAGCTACGAGCAGTACTTC. The J gene is TRBJ2-7, the V gene TRBV3-1 (or the pseudogene TRBV3-2); the D is unclear. Germline lookup yields CDR1 LGHDT and CDR2 YNNKEL (reference sequence). The V end lost 0 bases, the J end lost 3 bases, and 6 bases lay between the germline ends. This CDR3 is built from 13 residues.

The DNA of the CDR3 is TGTGCCAGCAGTTTATCGGGAGCGAACACAGATACGCAGTATTTT. It codes for CASSLSGANTDTQYF. The gene calls are TRBV28 and TRBJ2-3; a weak D match, TRBD2 (6 bases). Trimming stripped 1 base from V and 2 bases from J, with 10 bases between. CDR3 length equals 15 residues. Germline CDR1 and CDR2: MDHEN and SYDVKM.

This clone was recorded only once. The V call is TRBV6-6, the J call TRBJ1-5; TRBD1 matches at 7 bases. CDR1 and CDR2 (germline): MNHNY, SVGAGI (reference sequence). The V segment lost 2 bases and the J segment 1 base; nucleotides outside the gene matches: 2. CDR3 length equals 15 residues. The CDR3 DNA reads as TGTGCCAGCAGTTACCCGGGACAGAGCAATCAGCCCCAGCATTTT. This translates into CASSYPGQSNQPQHF.

This clone was found once. V usage is TRBV11-3 and J usage is TRBJ1-5; 7 bases are shared with TRBD1. Germline loops: CDR1 SGHNT, CDR2 YENEEA. The CDR3 has 15 residues. V was pared by 4 bases and J by 0 bases, with 3 bases of the junction left unmatched. DNA for the CDR3: TGTGCCAGCAGCTCCGACAGGGTTAGCAATCAGCCCCAGCATTTT. Its protein is CASSSDRVSNQPQHF.

This clone has a single count. The chain has TRBV5-4 and TRBJ2-7; 9 nucleotides line up with TRBD1. Trimming took 4 bases from V and 5 from J; bases not matched to a gene: 13. The CDR3 runs 16 residues. CDR1 is SGHNT, CDR2 YYREEE, per germline (reference sequence). The CDR3 DNA follows: TGTGCCAGCAGCCTCCTTGGTTGGGGACAGGGCAACGAGCAGTACTTC. Protein sequence: CASSLLGWGQGNEQYF.

This clone was recorded once. The V call is TRBV5-4, the J call TRBJ2-1; 12 nucleotides match TRBD2. After removal of 0 bases from V and 7 bases from J, the junction contained 17 bases not matched to a gene. CDR1 is SGHNT, CDR2 YYREEE, per germline (reference sequence). The CDR3 covers 20 residues. Here the CDR3 reads CASSLDRTSGNARVSNEQFF. The CDR3 region has the DNA TGTGCCAGCAGCTTGGACCGGACTAGCGGGAACGCACGTGTGTCTAATGAGCAGTTCTTC.

This rearrangement joins TRBV6-2 or TRBV6-3 to TRBJ2-1; 9 bases fit TRBD2. The CDR3 contains 15 residues. Losses at the gene ends were 6 bases for V and 6 bases for J; bases not matched to a gene: 9. Germline CDR1 MNHEY, CDR2 SVGEGT. The CDR3 loop is CASSATSGFINEQFF. CDR3 bases: TGTGCCAGCAGCGCGACTAGCGGATTTATCAATGAGCAGTTCTTC.

J is TRBJ2-7 and V is TRBV30; 7 bases match TRBD2. With 1 base clipped from V and 4 bases from J, the junction kept 7 bases outside the gene matches. The CDR3 length is 14 residues. The germline CDR1 and CDR2 sequences are GTSNPN and SVGIG (reference sequence). CDR3 in DNA: TGTGCCTGGAGTGAGGCTAGCGGAGCTTACGAGCAGTACTTC. Translation gives CAWSEASGAYEQYF.

The chain links TRBV6-1 to TRBJ2-7; TRBD2 matches at 10 bases. Germline loops: CDR1 MNHNS, CDR2 SASEGT. This CDR3 region has 14 residues. Losses at the gene ends were 2 bases for V and 9 bases for J; bases not matched to a gene: 7. The CDR3 loop is CASSERAGGDGQYF. CDR3 coding DNA: TGTGCCAGCAGTGAAAGAGCGGGGGGGGACGGGCAGTACTTC.

The chain combines TRBV9 with TRBJ1-1; the D is unclear. The V gene's germline CDR1 is SGDLS and CDR2 YYNGEE. Trimming removed 2 bases from V and 3 bases from J, with 17 bases in between. The CDR3 extends over 16 amino acids. The CDR3 reads CASSVGSRVPYTEAFF. CDR3 sequence (DNA): TGTGCCAGCAGCGTGGGGAGTAGGGTCCCTTACACTGAAGCTTTCTTT.

The chain combines TRBV5-4 with TRBJ1-3, with 8 bases identical to TRBD1. The J segment lost 3 bases and the V segment lost 3 bases, leaving 2 bases of the junction unmatched. Per the germline V gene, CDR1 is SGHNT and CDR2 is YYREEE (reference sequence). This CDR3 is 14 amino acids long. This chain's CDR3 is CASSSDRVGNTIYF. As DNA, the CDR3 is TGTGCCAGCAGCTCGGACAGGGTTGGAAACACCATATATTTT. The complete variable domain, with remaining parts taken from reference TRBV5-4 and TRBJ1-3, reads ETGVTQSPTHLIKTRGQQVTLRCSSQSGHNTVSWYQQALGQGPQFIFQYYREEENGRGNFPPRFSGLQFPNYSSELNVNALELDDSALYLCASSSDRVGNTIYFGEGSWLTVV.

For the CDR3, the DNA is TGTGCCAGCAGTGAATGGGGGGGGGCTGGCAAAAACATTCAGTACTTC. Translated, it gives CASSEWGGAGKNIQYF. The chain combines TRBV25-1 with TRBJ2-4, with TRBD2 as a possible D gene (7 bases). V was cut by 1 base and J by 3 bases, with 13 bases left in between. CDR3 length: 16 amino acids. The germline gives CDR1 MGHDK, CDR2 SYGVNS.

The CDR3 reads CASSDVVAGNTGELFF. In nucleotides, the CDR3 is TGTGCCAGCAGTGACGTCGTAGCGGGGAACACCGGGGAGCTGTTTTTT. This chain connects TRBV2 to TRBJ2-2; 7 nucleotides agree with TRBD2. The J segment lost 1 base and the V segment lost 3 bases, leaving 5 bases of the junction unmatched. Germline V gene sequence: CDR1 SNHLY, CDR2 FYNNEI. The CDR3 spans 16 residues.

V usage is TRBV6-2 or TRBV6-3 and J usage is TRBJ2-7; TRBD1 or TRBD2 may be the D gene (5 bases each). V was cut by 4 bases and J by 3 bases, with 7 bases left in between. CDR1 MNHEY and CDR2 SVGEGT come from the germline V gene. This CDR3 is built from 12 residues. CDR3 residues: CASSWGYYEQYF. DNA of the CDR3: TGTGCCAGCAGTTGGGGGTACTACGAGCAGTACTTC.

This sequence joins TRBV7-6 and TRBJ2-2; D is undetermined. Germline V CDR1 and CDR2: SGHVS, FNYEAQ. Trimming cost V 5 bases and J 3 bases, with 13 bases left between them. The CDR3 is 15 residues long. The CDR3 sequence: CASSPQTTYTGELFF. The CDR3 DNA reads TGTGCCAGCAGCCCACAGACGACATACACCGGGGAGCTGTTTTTT.

The chain has TRBV6-4 and TRBJ2-1; possible D gene TRBD2, 6 bases. The CDR3 is 16 amino acids. Trimming removed 0 bases at V and 4 bases at J, with 13 bases between. Germline V gives CDR1 MRHNA, CDR2 SNTAGT. CDR3 nucleotide sequence: TGTGCCAGCAGTGACTCGGAGGGAGGAGATTACAATGAGCAGTTCTTC. It yields the protein CASSDSEGGDYNEQFF.

This chain joins TRBV10-3 and TRBJ2-1; D remains unclear. V was pared by 0 bases and J by 0 bases, with 12 bases between. This CDR3 spans 17 amino acids. CDR1 is ENHRY and CDR2 is SYGVKD in the germline V gene. CDR3 DNA: TGTGCCATCAGTGAGTCGTTAGGGCGGAGCTCCTACAATGAGCAGTTCTTC. Translation gives CAISESLGRSSYNEQFF.

This clone was detected only a few times. In the same sample, other DNA sequences code for this CDR3. The chain joins TRBV7-9 to TRBJ2-7; D ambiguous. The germline CDR1 and CDR2 sequences are SEHNR and FQNEAQ (reference sequence). There are 11 residues in the CDR3. V lost 1 base, J lost 4 bases, and 2 bases lay in between. CDR3 residues: CASSLEYEQYF. CDR3 nucleotide sequence: TGTGCCAGCAGCTTAGAATACGAGCAGTACTTC. Full variable domain (outside the CDR3, taken from reference TRBV7-9 and TRBJ2-7): DTGVSQNPRHKITKRGQNVTFRCDPISEHNRLYWYRQTLGQGPEFLTYFQNEAQLEKSRLLSDRFSAERPKGSFSTLEIQRTEQGDSAMYLCASSLEYEQYFGPGTRLTVT.

This sequence joins TRBV10-3 and TRBJ1-1; 8 positions agree with TRBD1. This CDR3 is 13 amino acids long. V lost 10 bases and J lost 6; bases outside the gene matches: 10. CDR1 is ENHRY, CDR2 SYGVKD, per germline. The DNA for the CDR3 is TGTGCCAACGCTCAGACAGGGGCTGCTGAAGCTTTCTTT. This translates into CANAQTGAAEAFF.

The V gene is TRBV2, the J gene TRBJ2-3; unclear D gene. From germline, CDR1 is SNHLY and CDR2 FYNNEI. The V and J ends lost 6 bases and 1 base respectively, with 17 bases between them. The CDR3 consists of 16 residues. CDR3: CASSRMGLPGTDTQYF. CDR3 nucleotide sequence: TGTGCCAGCAGCCGAATGGGCCTGCCTGGCACAGATACGCAGTATTTT.

The chain links TRBV9 to TRBJ2-7, with 15 bases fitting TRBD2. This CDR3 is 22 amino acids long. The V gene's germline CDR1 is SGDLS and CDR2 YYNGEE. With 0 bases clipped from V and 0 bases from J, the junction kept 16 bases outside the gene matches. DNA of the CDR3: TGTGCCAGCAGCGTAGGAGTCTCGGCGGTCGGGACTAGCGGGAGGATCTCCTACGAGCAGTACTTC. This encodes CASSVGVSAVGTSGRISYEQYF.